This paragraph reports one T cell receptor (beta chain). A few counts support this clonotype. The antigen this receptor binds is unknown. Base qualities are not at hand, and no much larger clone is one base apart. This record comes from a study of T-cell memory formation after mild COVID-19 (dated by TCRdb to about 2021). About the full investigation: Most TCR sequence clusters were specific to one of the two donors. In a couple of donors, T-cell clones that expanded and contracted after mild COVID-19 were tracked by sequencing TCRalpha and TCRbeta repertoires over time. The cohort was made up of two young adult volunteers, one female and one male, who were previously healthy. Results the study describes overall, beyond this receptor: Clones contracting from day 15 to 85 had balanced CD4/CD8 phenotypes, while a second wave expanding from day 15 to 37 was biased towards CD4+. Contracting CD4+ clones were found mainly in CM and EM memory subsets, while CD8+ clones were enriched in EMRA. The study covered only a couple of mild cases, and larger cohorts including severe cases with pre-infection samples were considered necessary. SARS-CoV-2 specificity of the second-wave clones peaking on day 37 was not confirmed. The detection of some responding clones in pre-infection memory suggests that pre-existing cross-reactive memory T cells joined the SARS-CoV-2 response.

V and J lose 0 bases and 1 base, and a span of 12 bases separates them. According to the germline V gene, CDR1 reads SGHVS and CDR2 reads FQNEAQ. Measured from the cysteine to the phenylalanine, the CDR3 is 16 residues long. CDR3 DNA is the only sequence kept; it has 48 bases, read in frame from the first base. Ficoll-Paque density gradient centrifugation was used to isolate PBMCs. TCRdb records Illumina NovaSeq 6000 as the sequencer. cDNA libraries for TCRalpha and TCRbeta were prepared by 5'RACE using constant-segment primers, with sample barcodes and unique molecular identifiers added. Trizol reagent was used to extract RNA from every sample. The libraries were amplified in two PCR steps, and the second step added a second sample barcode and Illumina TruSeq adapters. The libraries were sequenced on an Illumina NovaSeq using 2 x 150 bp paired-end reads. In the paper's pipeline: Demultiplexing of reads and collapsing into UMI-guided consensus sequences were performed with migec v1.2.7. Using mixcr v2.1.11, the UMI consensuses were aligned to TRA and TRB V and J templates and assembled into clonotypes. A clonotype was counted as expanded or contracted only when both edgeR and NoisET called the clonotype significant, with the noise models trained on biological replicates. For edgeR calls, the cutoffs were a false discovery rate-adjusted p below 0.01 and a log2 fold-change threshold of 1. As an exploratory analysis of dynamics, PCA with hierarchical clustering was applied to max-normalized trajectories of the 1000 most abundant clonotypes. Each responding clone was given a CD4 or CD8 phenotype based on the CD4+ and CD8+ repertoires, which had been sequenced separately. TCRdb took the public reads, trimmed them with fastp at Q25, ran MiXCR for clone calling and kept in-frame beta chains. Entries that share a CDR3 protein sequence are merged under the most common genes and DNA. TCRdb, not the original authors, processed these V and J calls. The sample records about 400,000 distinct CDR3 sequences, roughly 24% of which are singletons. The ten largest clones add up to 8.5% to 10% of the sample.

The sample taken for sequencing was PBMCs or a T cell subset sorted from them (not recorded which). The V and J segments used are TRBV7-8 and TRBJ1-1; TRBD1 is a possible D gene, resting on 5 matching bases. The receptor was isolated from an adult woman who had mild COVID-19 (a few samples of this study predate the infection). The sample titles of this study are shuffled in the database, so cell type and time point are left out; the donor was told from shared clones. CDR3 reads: CASSLAGFGQNTEAFF. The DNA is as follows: TGTGCCAGCAGCTTAGCGGGATTTGGACAGAACACTGAAGCTTTCTTT.